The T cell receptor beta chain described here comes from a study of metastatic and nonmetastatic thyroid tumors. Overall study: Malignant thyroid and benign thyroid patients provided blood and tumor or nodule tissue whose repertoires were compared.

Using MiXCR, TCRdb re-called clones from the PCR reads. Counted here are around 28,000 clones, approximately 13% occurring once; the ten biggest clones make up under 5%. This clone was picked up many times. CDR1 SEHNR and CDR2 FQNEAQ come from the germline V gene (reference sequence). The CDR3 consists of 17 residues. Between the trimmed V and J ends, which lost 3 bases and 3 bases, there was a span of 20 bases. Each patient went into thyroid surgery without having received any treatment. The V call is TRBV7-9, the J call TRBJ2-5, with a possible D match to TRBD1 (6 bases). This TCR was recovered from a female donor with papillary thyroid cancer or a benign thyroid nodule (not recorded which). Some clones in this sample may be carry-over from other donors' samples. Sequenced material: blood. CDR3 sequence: CASSFGPWDWTEETQYF. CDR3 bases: TGTGCCAGCAGCTTTGGCCCGTGGGATTGGACAGAAGAGACCCAGTACTTC.